This TCR beta chain was recovered during a study of regulatory T cells in long-lasting Graves disease (dated by TCRdb to the early 2020s). For the wider study: Patients with newly diagnosed Graves' disease had been on antithyroid drugs for under 3 months. Patients with persistent Graves' disease were compared with patients with newly diagnosed Graves' disease using TCR sequencing and RNA sequencing of peripheral blood. The study was registered as a clinical trial and conducted in China. TCR sequencing covered some 13 persistent and around 20 newly diagnosed Graves' disease patients, about 35 samples in total.

What the authors observed across the whole study: Peripheral blood alone was examined, since thyroid tissue, which constituted the primary lesion, could not be accessed. As a limitation, the authors acknowledged that the small sample size may reduce accuracy. TRBV28, TRBJ1-2 and TRBJ2-5 were preferentially used in persistent disease, while TRBV20-1 and TRBJ2-1 were favored in newly diagnosed disease. Compared with newly diagnosed patients, persistent Graves' disease patients had lower TCR Shannon entropy and fewer highly expanded clones, which suggests clonal expansion. A larger number of public clonotypes was shared among persistent patients (approximately 2,500) than among newly diagnosed patients (around 970). Sequencing and analysis were limited to the TCR beta chain.

Library preparation was by multiplex PCR. The listed sequencing device is Illumina HiSeq 4000. iRepertoire HTBI primers and Arm-PCR amplification of CDR3 regions were used to construct TCR beta libraries. Gel purification was performed on PCR products prior to sequencing. The paper's processing steps were these. Across samples, about 64 TRBV and 15 or so TRBJ segments were identified and used for gene usage analysis of CDR3 amino acid clonotypes. COPE and FqMerger were used to merge the filtered high-quality paired reads into contigs. BLAST was used to align contigs to the IMGT TRBV, TRBD and TRBJ reference genes, and CDR3 was defined following IMGT. Any clonotype with a frequency above 0.1% was classified as a highly expanded clone. Shannon entropy served as the measure of repertoire diversity, while the Gini coefficient captured V-J evenness. A clonotype found in more than one individual was treated as public. The raw public data were reprocessed by TCRdb itself: fastp quality trimming at Q25, MiXCR clonotype calling, in-frame beta chains only. Rows merge per CDR3 protein into single entries with the most common DNA and genes. The V and J calls were not made by the authors but by TCRdb's processing. In this sample the table shows roughly 560,000 distinct CDR3 sequences, more than 15% of which occur a single time. The ten largest account for around 25% of the sample.

Trimming costs V 5 bases and J 2 bases, and their ends lie 15 bases apart. Taken from cysteine to phenylalanine, the CDR3 has 15 residues. The read is trimmed to its CDR3 DNA, 45 bases read in frame from base 1. Based on the germline V gene, the CDR1 and CDR2 sequences are SNHLY and FYNNEI. The sample's time point label, decoded: newly diagnosed GD, antithyroid drugs for less than 3 months. For both TCR sequencing and RNA sequencing, RNA was extracted from PBMCs using TRIzol. The diagnosis of Graves' disease followed American Thyroid Association guidelines. Recruitment of patients was carried out at an endocrinology department in Xi'an, China. Each patient gave 7 to 9.5 milliliters of peripheral blood, collected in an EDTA anticoagulant tube. Ficoll Paque Plus density gradient separation was used to isolate PBMCs, and no further T cell sorting was done. An Agilent 2100 Bioanalyzer and agarose gel were used to check RNA quality, while a NanoDrop 2000 measured RNA concentration.

This clonotype was observed many times. Its target antigen remains unknown. Per-nucleotide qualities are absent, and no much larger clonotype sits a single base away. The same sample was also studied in work on T cells in Graves' hyperthyroidism and ophthalmopathy. The second study's paper adds: Stable Graves' hyperthyroidism was defined as the absence of progression to ophthalmopathy over 18 months of follow-up. The hyperthyroidism patients were between 18 and 65 years old and newly diagnosed, with a disease duration of less than 2 months. Patients with uncontrolled infections, other autoimmune diseases, pregnancy or lactation were excluded. Diagnoses were based on clinical symptoms, serum thyroxine and TRAb, thyroid ultrasound and orbital computed tomography. The TCR CDR3 was subjected to a first round of RT-PCR using the HTBI primer set and the Qiagen OneStep RT-PCR kit. Most expanded thyroid clonotypes (frequency above 0.001) were also detected in blood, a finding suggesting that blood repertoires may reflect thyroid immune responses. A model built on a 13 V-J signature distinguished ophthalmopathy from stable hyperthyroidism, reaching around 88% sensitivity and about 81% specificity in cross-validation and 80%/75% in testing. During validation, the model predicted progression to ophthalmopathy a median of roughly six months ahead of onset, with 70.59% sensitivity and roughly 75% specificity. TCR V-J signatures able to tell the groups apart were searched for in a discovery cohort of 90 to 100 patients, of whom approximately 40 had Graves' ophthalmopathy and 57 had stable Graves' hyperthyroidism. An independent validation cohort of around 20 hyperthyroidism patients and 17 patients who later progressed to ophthalmopathy tested prospective prediction of ophthalmopathy. The 95 to 100 discovery patients were divided at random into training and test sets in a 7:3 ratio. The study also compared thyroid tissue and blood T-cell repertoires from 5 to 7 Graves' hyperthyroidism patients. After sampling, hyperthyroidism patients received methimazole starting at 30 mg daily, and ophthalmopathy patients received high-dose intravenous methylprednisolone. Libraries were constructed in a second round of multiplex PCR, after which size selection and purification were performed. Paired-end sequencing of the libraries was performed with 100 bp reads on an Illumina HiSeq2000. SOAPnuke was used to process the raw data, throwing out any read that contained adapters or uncalled bases, had a mean Phred below 15, or lacked an exact constant-primer or identifier match. High-quality paired reads were merged with COPE v1.2.5, and unique nucleotide sequences were defined as clonotypes. MiTCR v1.1 was used to align the clonotypes against IMGT TRBV, TRBD and TRBJ reference segments. Analysis was restricted to V-J combinations with a frequency above 0.0001, which covered roughly 99% of repertoires. A TCS score was defined as the ratio between F50 (clonal expansion) and ExV (chaos), using BLOSUM62-based TCRdist between CDR3 peptides within each V-J. Welch's t-statistics and random forest reduced roughly 540 V-J features to 13, which were used in a naive Bayes classifier (R e1071). No statistical method was used to set the sample size in advance, and investigators knew the group allocation. The paper describes TCR Vbeta CDR3 sequencing of roughly 130 peripheral blood samples, made up of some 40 ophthalmopathy patients, over 70 hyperthyroidism patients and approximately 17 progressor patients.

This chain joins TRBV2 to TRBJ1-1, with no D gene named confidently. Specimen: peripheral blood mononuclear cells (PBMCs), collected at new diagnosis, from a patient treated with antithyroid drugs. This clonotype originated in a woman aged 35-60 years with Graves disease. Donor details come from another sample of the same person, matched by shared clones. The DNA is TGTGCCAGCAGTTTTCAGTCGCCACTAAACACTGAAGCTTTCTTT. Its protein is CASSFQSPLNTEAFF.